The 10 T cell receptor beta chains below were found in one sample sequenced in a study of cytotoxic CD8 clonotypes in ibrutinib-treated CLL. The data were produced by immunoSEQ multiplex PCR, yet TCRdb's version contains in-frame clones alone and is incomplete. The table lists some 310,000 clones, around four fifths of them singletons, with more than 6% in the top ten. This sample comprised PBMCs, obtained before ibrutinib treatment. Receptors originate from a human donor with chronic lymphocytic leukemia.

This clone was recorded once. The chain carries TRBV5-4 and TRBJ2-3; D is tentatively TRBD1 or TRBD2 (7 bases each). V was clipped by 0 bases and J by 3 bases, with 11 bases between them. There are 15 residues in the CDR3. Germline lookup yields CDR1 SGHNT and CDR2 YYREEE (reference sequence). The CDR3 DNA reads TGTGCCAGCAGCTTGGCAGGGGGGGGAACAGATACGCAGTATTTT. The encoded protein is CASSLAGGGTDTQYF. Looking up the rest from reference TRBV5-4 and TRBJ2-3 gives the full variable domain: ETGVTQSPTHLIKTRGQQVTLRCSSQSGHNTVSWYQQALGQGPQFIFQYYREEENGRGNFPPRFSGLQFPNYSSELNVNALELDDSALYLCASSLAGGGTDTQYFGPGTRLTVL.

This chain uses TRBV6-5 with TRBJ1-2; tentatively, D is TRBD1 (5 bases). Germline CDR1 is MNHEY and CDR2 is SVGAGI. The V end lost 7 bases, the J end lost 8 bases, and 20 bases lay between the germline ends. The CDR3 length is 14 residues. CDR3 bases: TGTGCCAGCACCCAAGGGCAGGGCAGCGGCGGCTACACCTTC. Amino acid sequence: CASTQGQGSGGYTF.

The V call is TRBV7-6, the J call TRBJ2-2; D possibly corresponds to TRBD1 (5 bases). The CDR3 totals 14 residues. Germline CDR1 SGHVS, CDR2 FNYEAQ. V lost 5 bases to trimming and J lost 4 bases, with 11 bases between them. The CDR3: CASSPGHFTGELFF. In DNA form, the CDR3 reads TGTGCCAGCAGCCCTGGACACTTCACCGGGGAGCTGTTTTTT.

This clone is a singleton in its sample. This chain links TRBV7-3 with TRBJ2-1, with 10 bases identical to TRBD2. The CDR3 totals 15 residues. The V gene's germline CDR1 is SGHTA and CDR2 FQGTGA. The trim removed 6 bases at V and 0 bases at J, leaving 2 bases unmatched. CDR3 loop: CASSIAGGSYNEQFF. The CDR3 DNA reads TGTGCCAGCAGTATAGCGGGAGGCTCCTACAATGAGCAGTTCTTC. The variable domain in full, completed from reference TRBV7-3 and TRBJ2-1, reads GAGVSQTPSNKVTEKGKYVELRCDPISGHTALYWYRQSLGQGPEFLIYFQGTGAADDSGLPNDRFFAVRPEGSVSTLKIQRTERGDSAVYLCASSIAGGSYNEQFFGPGTRLTVL.

Comment on this clone: An end of the junction does not agree with germline; a read error may underlie this. The V gene is TRBV20-1, the J gene TRBJ1-4, with D maybe TRBD1 (6 bases). Per the germline V gene, CDR1 is DFQATT and CDR2 is SNEGSKA (reference sequence). This CDR3 is 11 amino acids long. The CDR3 nucleotides read TGCAGTGCCAGAGGGGGATCAATCCACTTTTTT. Translation: CSARGGSIHFF.

The rearrangement links TRBV19 to TRBJ1-2; D is undetermined. V dropped 3 bases and J dropped 0 bases, with 11 bases sitting between them. The CDR3 has 15 amino acids. Germline V gene data show CDR1 as LNHDA and CDR2 as SQIVND (reference sequence). DNA of the CDR3: TGTGCCAGTAGTATGCAACAGCACCCTAACTATGGCTACACCTTC. Its translation is CASSMQQHPNYGYTF.

In regard to this clone: Distinct nucleotide sequences in the sample also encode this CDR3. This chain links TRBV30 with TRBJ1-5, with D possibly being TRBD1 (6 bases). The germline CDR1 and CDR2 sequences are GTSNPN and SVGIG (reference sequence). The CDR3 runs 13 residues. Between the trimmed V and J ends, which lost 0 bases and 7 bases, there was a span of 10 bases. DNA for the CDR3: TGTGCCTGGAGTGTGGGGGGACACCAGCCCCAGCATTTT. It yields the protein CAWSVGGHQPQHF.

The rearrangement uses TRBV7-9 and TRBJ2-2; D possibly corresponds to TRBD2 (6 bases). V lost 11 bases and J lost 4, with 11 bases in between. The CDR3 extends over 12 amino acids. Germline CDR1 reads SEHNR; CDR2 reads FQNEAQ (reference sequence). CDR3 sequence reads: CASLASTGELFF. The CDR3 nucleotides are TGTGCCTCCCTAGCGTCCACCGGGGAGCTGTTTTTT. The entire variable domain, with the rest obtained from reference TRBV7-9 and TRBJ2-2, is as follows: DTGVSQNPRHKITKRGQNVTFRCDPISEHNRLYWYRQTLGQGPEFLTYFQNEAQLEKSRLLSDRFSAERPKGSFSTLEIQRTEQGDSAMYLCASLASTGELFFGEGSRLTVL.

The rearrangement joins TRBV7-2 to TRBJ2-1; TRBD2 agrees at 8 bases. Germline V gene sequence: CDR1 SGHTA, CDR2 FQGNSA. The V and J ends lost 5 bases and 15 bases, in that order; junction bases with no gene match: 9. The CDR3 has 12 amino acids. DNA of the CDR3: TGTGCCAGCAGCCTACTAGCGGAGCGGAGGTTCTTC. This translates into CASSLLAERRFF.

V and J are TRBV29-1 and TRBJ2-7; 8 bases are shared with TRBD1. The trim removed 6 bases at V and 3 bases at J, leaving 7 bases unmatched. There are 13 residues in the CDR3. The V gene's germline CDR1 is SQVTM and CDR2 ANQGSEA. The CDR3 DNA reads as TGCAGCGTCCGCCGGGACAGGAACTACGAGCAGTACTTC. Translating gives CSVRRDRNYEQYF.